Presented here are 15 T cell receptor beta chains from one specimen sequenced in a study of cytomegalovirus exposure and HLA in healthy donors. Vbeta (60) and Jbeta (13) primers were used in the PCR. Here immunoSEQ multiplex PCR was the method, and the copy in TCRdb shows in-frame clones only, minus some. The repertoire includes 150,000 to 180,000 clones, over 70% of them detected once, and approximately 2.1% sits in the top ten. The sequencing input was PBMCs. The source of these receptors is a man under 40 in good health and CMV-seronegative.

This sequence joins TRBV25-1 and TRBJ2-5; 7 bases are shared with TRBD2. Germline CDR1 is MGHDK and CDR2 is SYGVNS. The CDR3 length is 16 residues. V dropped 4 bases and J dropped 2; count of bases not matched to a gene: 10. CDR3 in DNA: TGTGCCAGCAGTGCCCCGGGAGGAGGGGCACAAGAGACCCAGTACTTC. It yields the protein CASSAPGGGAQETQYF.

The chain recombines TRBV7-6 with TRBJ2-3; 9 bases are a match to TRBD2. Per germline, CDR1 SGHVS and CDR2 FNYEAQ. V lost 5 bases to trimming and J lost 2 bases; unmatched junction nucleotides: 5. The CDR3 consists of 15 residues. In DNA form, the CDR3 reads TGTGCCAGCAGCCATGCGGGGGGGGACACAGATACGCAGTATTTT. It translates to CASSHAGGDTDTQYF.

The CDR3 sequence is CASSTGTQHSGGYTF. In DNA form, the CDR3 reads TGTGCCAGCAGCACCGGGACACAGCATTCGGGTGGCTACACCTTC. The chain uses TRBV7-9 and TRBJ1-2, with D tentatively TRBD1 (6 bases). The length of the CDR3 is 15 residues. CDR1 and CDR2 from the germline V gene are SEHNR and FQNEAQ (reference sequence). Trimming removed 5 bases from V and 7 bases from J, with 20 bases in between.

The chain employs TRBV6-1 and TRBJ2-5; 14 bases are shared with TRBD2. The V and J ends lost 0 bases and 5 bases, in that order; junction bases with no gene match: 8. The CDR3 is 18 residues long. Germline-derived CDR1 and CDR2 are MNHNS and SASEGT. The CDR3 reads CASSEAPRLAGGKETQYF. DNA of the CDR3: TGTGCCAGCAGTGAAGCGCCCAGACTAGCGGGGGGGAAGGAGACCCAGTACTTC.

This chain joins TRBV5-8 and TRBJ2-1; 7 bases match TRBD1. Germline CDR1 and CDR2: SGHTS and YDEGEE. The CDR3 is 15 residues long. The V and J ends lost 1 base and 3 bases, in that order; junction bases with no gene match: 4. CDR3: CASSLRGDSYNEQFF. For the CDR3, the DNA is TGTGCCAGCAGCTTGCGAGGGGACAGCTACAATGAGCAGTTCTTC.

There are a few counts of this clone. The chain combines TRBV5-1 with TRBJ2-5, with 13 bases lining up with TRBD2. V lost 4 bases, J lost 5 bases, and 5 bases stayed unmatched. This CDR3 is built from 15 residues. CDR1 is SGHRS and CDR2 is YFSETQ in the germline V gene. The CDR3 spells CASSGGTSGKETQYF. CDR3 nucleotide sequence: TGCGCCAGCAGCGGGGGGACTAGCGGGAAGGAGACCCAGTACTTC.

This chain uses TRBV20-1 with TRBJ1-2; unclear D gene. The CDR3 is made up of 10 amino acids. The germline CDR1 and CDR2 sequences are DFQATT and SNEGSKA (reference sequence). The V end was cut by 7 bases, the J end by 8 bases, with 11 bases between. Written as DNA, the CDR3 is TGCAGTGGGGCGGGTGGGGGCTACACCTTC. Translating it yields CSGAGGGYTF.

The V gene is TRBV7-3, the J gene TRBJ2-3; no definite D call. The CDR3 runs to 14 residues. The V gene's germline CDR1 is SGHTA and CDR2 FQGTGA. V gave up 3 bases and J gave up 0 bases, with 7 bases separating them. CDR3 loop: CASSFGLSTDTQYF. DNA of the CDR3: TGTGCCAGCAGCTTCGGTCTCAGCACAGATACGCAGTATTTT.

Here the CDR3 reads CASSLGQGGQPQHF. In DNA form, the CDR3 reads TGTGCCAGCTCTTTGGGACAGGGCGGTCAGCCCCAGCATTTT. The chain is built from TRBV6-5 and TRBJ1-5; 9 positions match TRBD1. Germline values: CDR1 MNHEY, CDR2 SVGAGI. The V gene end was trimmed by 8 bases and the J gene end by 6 bases; junction bases not matched to a gene: 8. This CDR3 comprises 14 residues.

This clone was found once. This rearrangement joins TRBV6-6 to TRBJ1-6; D not certain. Trimming cost V 2 bases and J 0 bases, with 5 bases left between them. The germline V gene has CDR1 MNHNY and CDR2 SVGAGI (reference sequence). The CDR3 has 15 residues. CDR3 DNA sequence: TGTGCCAGCAGTTACGAGAGCTCCTATAATTCACCCCTCCACTTT. Translating it yields CASSYESSYNSPLHF.

This clone was seen a single time. The rearrangement uses TRBV28 and TRBJ1-5; D may be TRBD1 (5 bases). Germline CDR1 is MDHEN and CDR2 is SYDVKM. V was shortened by 3 bases and J by 1 base, with 10 bases between the two germline ends. This CDR3 has 15 residues. DNA for the CDR3: TGTGCCAGCAGTTTGGACACAAACAGCAATCAGCCCCAGCATTTT. Translated, it gives CASSLDTNSNQPQHF.

The chain joins TRBV18 to TRBJ2-7; 7 bases match TRBD1. Germline V gene data show CDR1 as KGHSH and CDR2 as LQKENI. The CDR3 runs to 16 residues. V lost 3 bases and J lost 0; bases outside the gene matches: 8. Here the CDR3 reads CASSPPDRVSSYEQYF. In nucleotides, the CDR3 is TGTGCCAGCTCACCGCCTGACAGGGTGAGCTCCTACGAGCAGTACTTC.

The rearrangement uses TRBV6-1 and TRBJ1-1; D is unresolved. V lost 1 base and J 0 bases, leaving 6 bases between the germline ends. Germline V CDR1 and CDR2: MNHNS, SASEGT. CDR3 length: 14 amino acids. CDR3 loop: CASSEVSVNTEAFF. The CDR3 DNA sequence: TGTGCCAGCAGTGAAGTTTCGGTGAACACTGAAGCTTTCTTT.

The chain has TRBV6-5 and TRBJ2-7; D may be TRBD2 (6 bases). The CDR3 contains 14 residues. Germline V gives CDR1 MNHEY, CDR2 SVGAGI. Trimming removed 6 bases at V and 3 bases at J, with 15 bases between. In DNA, the CDR3 is TGTGCCAGCAGCCCCGGGAGAGCTATCTACGAGCAGTACTTC. This gives the protein CASSPGRAIYEQYF.

The rearrangement joins TRBV28 to TRBJ2-7, with 7 positions matching TRBD1. The CDR3 is 14 amino acids. V shed 4 bases and J 5 bases; nucleotides not matched to a gene: 8. Looked up from germline, CDR1 is MDHEN and CDR2 is SYDVKM. This CDR3 is CASSSWDSLNEQYF. The DNA of the CDR3 is TGTGCCAGCAGTTCCTGGGACAGCCTAAACGAGCAGTACTTC.